These 20 T cell receptor beta chains originate from one sample sequenced in a study of identical twins. TCRdb passed the 5' RACE reads through MiXCR, listing each CDR3 protein once. Counted here are approximately 890,000 distinct CDR3 sequences, approximately 13% occurring once; the ten biggest clones make up around 1.5%. This sample was also put to use in a study of yellow fever vaccine responses in identical twins.

Sequenced: PBMCs. The receptors shown here come from a woman between 18 and 30 years old in good health.

This rearrangement joins TRBV10-1 to TRBJ2-1, with D hard to call. CDR1 is WNHNN and CDR2 is SYGVQD in the germline V gene (reference sequence). V gave up 2 bases and J gave up 9 bases, with 17 bases separating them. The CDR3 has 15 amino acids. The CDR3 loop reads CASSEGVGYEGEQFF. In DNA form, the CDR3 reads TGCGCCAGCAGTGAGGGGGTCGGGTACGAAGGTGAGCAGTTCTTC.

This clonotype was seen more than once but under ten times. The V gene is TRBV12-3 or TRBV12-4, the J gene TRBJ2-7; possibly TRBD1 for D (6 bases). Trimming removed 6 bases from V and 6 bases from J, with 21 bases in between. CDR3 size: 15 residues. CDR3 in amino acids: CASSRQRGGFGEQYF. The CDR3 DNA reads as TGTGCCAGCAGCCGCCAGAGAGGGGGATTTGGCGAGCAGTACTTC.

This chain connects TRBV12-3 or TRBV12-4 to TRBJ1-1; D gene ambiguous. The CDR3 is 13 residues long. V lost 2 bases and J 3 bases, leaving 7 bases between the germline ends. The CDR3 loop reads CASSLFWDTEAFF. DNA for the CDR3: TGTGCCAGCAGTTTATTCTGGGACACTGAAGCTTTCTTT.

This clonotype was detected many times. This chain uses TRBV12-3 or TRBV12-4 with TRBJ2-2, with TRBD2 matching over 7 bases. The CDR3 is 14 residues long. The V and J ends lost 7 bases and 2 bases, in that order; junction bases with no gene match: 4. In DNA form, the CDR3 reads TGTGCCAGCACCCCGGGACTAAACACCGGGGAGCTGTTTTTT. Its translation is CASTPGLNTGELFF.

The V gene is TRBV7-3, the J gene TRBJ2-1, with 9 nucleotides matching TRBD2. After removal of 2 bases from V and 3 bases from J, the junction contained 2 bases not matched to a gene. CDR3 length equals 15 residues. Germline CDR1 and CDR2: SGHTA and FQGTGA. DNA of the CDR3: TGTGCCAGCAGCTTACATAGCGGGGGCTACAATGAGCAGTTCTTC. This translates into CASSLHSGGYNEQFF.

This clonotype has at least ten counts. This sequence joins TRBV12-3 or TRBV12-4 and TRBJ1-1; D gene uncertain. V was pared by 3 bases and J by 3 bases, with 5 bases between. The CDR3 runs 12 residues. Written as DNA, the CDR3 is TGTGCCAGCAGTTTTCCCCACACTGAAGCTTTCTTT. This encodes CASSFPHTEAFF.

The chain employs TRBV29-1 and TRBJ2-5, with D unresolved. With 4 bases removed from V and 5 bases from J, the gap between germline ends came to 14 bases. CDR3 length equals 13 residues. Germline V gives CDR1 SQVTM, CDR2 ANQGSEA. CDR3 nucleotide sequence: TGCAGCGTTGCCGTGGACCCGCGGGAGACCCAGTACTTC. Amino acids: CSVAVDPRETQYF. Variable domain in full (rest from reference TRBV29-1 and TRBJ2-5): SAVISQKPSRDICQRGTSLTIQCQVDSQVTMMFWYRQQPGQSLTLIATANQGSEATYESGFVIDKFPISRPNLTFSTLTVSNMSPEDSSIYLCSVAVDPRETQYFGPGTRLLVL.

A few counts support this clonotype. The CDR3 sequence is CAISEIQGSEQYF. The CDR3 nucleotides are TGTGCCATCAGTGAGATTCAAGGGAGCGAGCAGTACTTC. The rearrangement joins TRBV10-3 to TRBJ2-7; D is possibly TRBD2 (5 bases). Germline CDR1 and CDR2: ENHRY and SYGVKD. V lost 2 bases, J lost 6 bases, and 11 bases lay in between. The CDR3 contains 13 residues.

The V gene is TRBV4-1, the J gene TRBJ2-2, with no clear D. The germline gives CDR1 MGHRA, CDR2 YSYEKL. V dropped 3 bases and J dropped 6 bases, with 11 bases sitting between them. There are 14 residues in the CDR3. The CDR3 region is CASSQTQTAGELFF. In DNA form, the CDR3 reads TGCGCCAGCAGCCAGACTCAGACCGCCGGGGAGCTGTTTTTT.

The V and J genes are TRBV15 and TRBJ1-2, with 10 bases fitting TRBD1. Trimming removed 3 bases from V and 4 bases from J; junction bases left unmatched: 2. Germline V gene sequence: CDR1 LNHNV, CDR2 YYDKDF (reference sequence). The CDR3 is made up of 14 amino acids. The CDR3 protein is CATSRDRGFYGYTF. DNA of the CDR3: TGTGCCACCAGCAGGGACAGGGGGTTCTATGGCTACACCTTC.

The chain is built from TRBV28 and TRBJ2-7, with 7 bases aligning to TRBD2. V shed 3 bases, J shed 0 bases, and the junction held 17 bases outside the gene matches. Germline CDR1 MDHEN, CDR2 SYDVKM. The CDR3 totals 19 residues. CDR3 residues: CASSFLSQGSRTSSYEQYF. The CDR3 bases are TGTGCCAGCAGTTTTCTTTCTCAGGGATCAAGGACTAGCTCCTACGAGCAGTACTTC.

This clonotype was counted ten times or more. The chain has TRBV5-1 and TRBJ2-1; TRBD2 matches at 7 bases. The V segment lost 3 bases and the J segment 4 bases; nucleotides outside the gene matches: 10. Germline V lookup: CDR1 SGHRS, CDR2 YFSETQ. This CDR3 region has 16 residues. The CDR3 nucleotides are TGCGCCAGCAGCTCCATGGCGGGAGCAGTTTACAATGAGCAGTTCTTC. It specifies CASSSMAGAVYNEQFF. Complete variable domain (other parts from reference TRBV5-1 and TRBJ2-1): KAGVTQTPRYLIKTRGQQVTLSCSPISGHRSVSWYQQTPGQGLQFLFEYFSETQRNKGNFPGRFSGRQFSNSRSEMNVSTLELGDSALYLCASSSMAGAVYNEQFFGPGTRLTVL.

This clonotype was observed a handful of times. The V call is TRBV11-2, the J call TRBJ2-7; D not resolved. V lost 4 bases to trimming and J lost 2 bases, with 9 bases between them. The CDR3 spans 13 residues. Looked up from germline, CDR1 is SGHAT and CDR2 is FQNNGV. The DNA for the CDR3 is TGTGCCAGCAGCTCGGGTTTCGCCTACGAGCAGTACTTC. This codes for CASSSGFAYEQYF.

The CDR3, as DNA: TGTGCCAGCAGCCATTCAAGGGCTGATACGCAGTATTTT. Translation gives CASSHSRADTQYF. This rearrangement joins TRBV3-1 to TRBJ2-3, with D unclear. Germline values: CDR1 LGHDT, CDR2 YNNKEL (reference sequence). This CDR3 is built from 13 residues. The ends were cut back, 3 bases at V and 6 bases at J, with 10 bases in the middle.

This chain connects TRBV7-9 to TRBJ2-1; D might be TRBD2 (7 bases). Germline CDR1 reads SEHNR; CDR2 reads FQNEAQ (reference sequence). Trimming took off 5 bases at V and 3 bases at J, with 11 bases between the two ends. The CDR3 has 14 amino acids. CDR3 bases: TGTGCCAGCAGCGCGGGGGCAGACTACAATGAGCAGTTCTTC. It specifies CASSAGADYNEQFF.

The table lists this clonotype with many counts. The rearrangement joins TRBV5-1 to TRBJ2-1, with 8 bases that match TRBD2. Germline V gives CDR1 SGHRS, CDR2 YFSETQ. The CDR3 spans 16 residues. The ends lost 4 bases at V and 1 base at J; junction bases unmatched: 7. The DNA for the CDR3 is TGCGCCAGCAGCAATACTAGCGGAAGTTCCTACAATGAGCAGTTCTTC. Protein sequence: CASSNTSGSSYNEQFF.

The gene calls are TRBV3-1 and TRBJ1-6, with D possibly being TRBD1 (6 bases). The V end was cut by 3 bases, the J end by 1 base, with 7 bases between. Per the germline V gene, CDR1 is LGHDT and CDR2 is YNNKEL (reference sequence). CDR3 length: 15 residues. DNA for the CDR3: TGTGCCAGCAGCCAGGACAGTTCCTATAATTCACCCCTCCACTTT. The encoded protein is CASSQDSSYNSPLHF.

This clonotype showed up just a few times. This chain joins TRBV6-1 and TRBJ2-1, with 14 bases fitting TRBD2. Unmatched junction bases numbered 3, after V lost 7 bases and J lost 1 base. CDR1 MNHNS and CDR2 SASEGT come from the germline V gene. The CDR3 length is 16 residues. Here the CDR3 DNA reads TGTGCCAGCAACCGACTAGCGGGAGGGTCCTACAATGAGCAGTTCTTC. It translates to CASNRLAGGSYNEQFF.

This clonotype was counted ten times or more. The rearrangement links TRBV4-1 to TRBJ1-5; 10 bases are a match to TRBD1. Trimming at V came to 4 bases and at J to 7 bases, leaving 4 bases not matched to a gene. The CDR3 is made up of 14 amino acids. Germline V gene sequence: CDR1 MGHRA, CDR2 YSYEKL. CDR3 DNA sequence: TGCGCCAGCAGCCCTGACAGGGGGCCGCAGCCCCAGCATTTT. It yields the protein CASSPDRGPQPQHF.

The chain uses TRBV12-3 or TRBV12-4 and TRBJ1-2; D unclear. The CDR3 covers 14 residues. Trimming left V 5 bases short and J 0 bases short, with 10 bases between. The CDR3 coding sequence is TGTGCCAGCAGTCCTAGGGCAGCTAACTATGGCTACACCTTC. Residues: CASSPRAANYGYTF.